These 21 T cell receptor beta chains originate from one sample sequenced in a study of sequential checkpoint blockade in melanoma. The sample's treatment: randomized to nivolumab then ipilimumab (arm A) or the reverse (arm B). Profiling relied on immunoSEQ multiplex PCR, and the TCRdb table lists in-frame clones only, not all of them. The sample has around 10,000 clones; approximately 30% are singletons. The sequencing used tumor tissue (inferred from file names), collected from a patient given nivolumab and ipilimumab in sequence. The receptors stem from a human donor with melanoma.

Judged by abundance, this clone is large (0.1 to 1%). The chain combines TRBV15 with TRBJ1-3; 7 bases agree with TRBD1. The CDR3 loop spans 17 amino acids. V was pared by 4 bases and J by 0 bases, with 9 bases of the junction left unmatched. Germline CDR1 reads LNHNV; CDR2 reads YYDKDF (reference sequence). The DNA for the CDR3 is TGTGCCACCAGCACCTGGGACAGAACCCTCTCTGGAAACACCATATATTTT. Its translation is CATSTWDRTLSGNTIYF.

This clone has just one count. This chain uses TRBV10-2 with TRBJ2-1, with 7 bases fitting TRBD2. After removal of 10 bases from V and 7 bases from J, the junction contained 13 bases not matched to a gene. The CDR3 runs to 14 residues. Germline V gene data show CDR1 as WSHSY and CDR2 as SAAADI. As DNA, the CDR3 is TGCGCCACCCGTAGGGCGGGGGAAAGGAATGAGCAGTTCTTC. Protein: CATRRAGERNEQFF.

The V gene is TRBV9, the J gene TRBJ1-1; no definite D call. V was cut by 5 bases and J by 1 base, with 12 bases left in between. The CDR3 totals 14 residues. In germline, CDR1 is SGDLS, CDR2 YYNGEE. Written as DNA, the CDR3 is TGTGCCAGCAGTGAAGTGCGGCAGAACACTGAAGCTTTCTTT. Its translation is CASSEVRQNTEAFF.

This sequence joins TRBV30 and TRBJ1-5, with D possibly matching TRBD1 (6 bases). The CDR3 covers 16 residues. V lost 0 bases to trimming and J lost 1 base, with 13 bases between them. CDR1 is GTSNPN, CDR2 SVGIG, per germline (reference sequence). CDR3 sequence reads: CAWSVAAGASNQPQHF. The CDR3 nucleotides are TGTGCCTGGAGTGTAGCGGCAGGGGCAAGCAATCAGCCCCAGCATTTT.

The CDR3 nucleotides are TGTGCCATCAGGGGAGGAGGGTACCGGGGCTCTAGAAGCACTGAAGCTTTCTTT. It translates to CAIRGGGYRGSRSTEAFF. This chain uses TRBV10-3 with TRBJ1-1, with a tentative D call TRBD1 (5 bases). CDR1 ENHRY and CDR2 SYGVKD come from the germline V gene. The CDR3 spans 18 residues. Trimming took off 6 bases at V and 4 bases at J, with 27 bases between the two ends.

This clone was detected many times. The chain employs TRBV11-3 and TRBJ2-4; tentative D call: TRBD2 (5 bases). Germline-derived CDR1 and CDR2 are SGHNT and YENEEA. V was cut by 5 bases and J by 6 bases, with 14 bases left in between. This CDR3 is built from 14 residues. The CDR3: CASSRDYSGNIQYF. In nucleotides, the CDR3 is TGTGCCAGCAGCCGAGACTACTCTGGAAACATTCAGTACTTC.

This clone was picked up a small number of times. The gene calls are TRBV30 and TRBJ1-3; TRBD1 might be the D (5 bases). Germline assignment: CDR1 GTSNPN and CDR2 SVGIG (reference sequence). Trimming shortened V by 1 base and J by 1 base, and 17 bases separated the two germline ends. This CDR3 has 17 amino acids. The CDR3, as DNA: TGTGCCTGGAGTGGGACATTTTGGGTTACGTCTGGAAACACCATATATTTT. Its translation is CAWSGTFWVTSGNTIYF.

The chain recombines TRBV6-8 with TRBJ2-2; tentatively, D is TRBD2 (6 bases). The CDR3 extends over 14 amino acids. The germline CDR1 and CDR2 sequences are MNHGY and SAAAGT. Between the trimmed V and J ends, which lost 8 bases and 6 bases, there was a span of 16 bases. CDR3 nucleotide sequence: TGTGCCAGCGGAGGGTTGGGGGACGCCGGGGAGCTGTTTTTT. Translation gives CASGGLGDAGELFF.

The CDR3 region is CASSDPRLVAGGYTGELFF. CDR3 bases: TGTGCCAGCAGTGACCCCCGGTTAGTAGCGGGGGGCTACACCGGGGAGCTGTTTTTT. The chain links TRBV6-8 to TRBJ2-2; 10 bases fit TRBD2. This CDR3 comprises 19 residues. CDR1 is MNHGY, CDR2 SAAAGT, per germline. J was trimmed by 3 bases and V by 5 bases; bases with no gene match: 15.

The chain combines TRBV14 with TRBJ2-1, with 11 bases matching TRBD2. V shed 0 bases, J shed 3 bases, and the junction held 13 bases outside the gene matches. The CDR3 has 20 residues. The germline gives CDR1 SGHDN, CDR2 FVKESK. The CDR3 is CASSQDELAGEQLYYNEQFF. CDR3 coding DNA: TGTGCCAGCAGCCAAGATGAACTAGCGGGGGAGCAACTATACTACAATGAGCAGTTCTTC.

The V call is TRBV5-1, the J call TRBJ1-2; D may be TRBD1 (5 bases). V lost 3 bases and J lost 0, with 12 bases in between. The germline V gene encodes CDR1 SGHRS and CDR2 YFSETQ. The CDR3 runs to 15 residues. As DNA, the CDR3 is TGCGCCAGCAGCTCCGGGACCCTAGCTAACTATGGCTACACCTTC. It encodes CASSSGTLANYGYTF. Drawing the rest from reference TRBV5-1 and TRBJ1-2, the complete variable domain is KAGVTQTPRYLIKTRGQQVTLSCSPISGHRSVSWYQQTPGQGLQFLFEYFSETQRNKGNFPGRFSGRQFSNSRSEMNVSTLELGDSALYLCASSSGTLANYGYTFGSGTRLTVV.

Only a few counts were recorded for this clone. The rearrangement links TRBV4-1 to TRBJ2-3, with 9 nucleotides matching TRBD2. The germline gives CDR1 MGHRA, CDR2 YSYEKL. The V gene end was trimmed by 0 bases and the J gene end by 2 bases; junction bases not matched to a gene: 6. This CDR3 region has 17 residues. For the CDR3, the DNA is TGCGCCAGCAGCCAAGAGGTGCGCGGGGGGGCCACAGATACGCAGTATTTT. Translation gives CASSQEVRGGATDTQYF.

The chain uses TRBV11-3 and TRBJ1-4, with no clear D. Germline values: CDR1 SGHNT, CDR2 YENEEA. Trimming removed 1 base at V and 4 bases at J, with 10 bases between. The CDR3 spans 15 residues. The CDR3: CASSLGPGNNEKLFF. CDR3 bases: TGTGCCAGCAGCTTAGGCCCGGGGAATAATGAAAAACTGTTTTTT. Using reference TRBV11-3 and TRBJ1-4 for the parts outside the CDR3, the full variable domain is EAGVVQSPRYKIIEKKQPVAFWCNPISGHNTLYWYLQNLGQGPELLIRYENEEAVDDSQLPKDRFSAERLKGVDSTLKIQPAELGDSAVYLCASSLGPGNNEKLFFGSGTQLSVL.

This clone was seen a few times. This rearrangement joins TRBV11-3 to TRBJ2-3, with 11 bases identical to TRBD1. Germline trimming cut 5 bases from V and 8 bases from J; bases unmatched to any gene: 9. This CDR3 region has 15 residues. Germline V gives CDR1 SGHNT, CDR2 YENEEA. The CDR3 region has the DNA TGTGCCAGCAGCAGCGCCGGGACAGGGGGTAGTACGCAGTATTTT. Amino acids: CASSSAGTGGSTQYF.

V gene TRBV18 combines with J gene TRBJ1-1; TRBD1 agrees at 8 bases. CDR3 size: 17 residues. CDR1 and CDR2 (germline): KGHSH, LQKENI. V lost 3 bases, J lost 5 bases, and 14 bases stayed unmatched. CDR3 bases: TGTGCCAGCTCACCTGTTACCAGGACAGGGATGGGAACTGAAGCTTTCTTT. This encodes CASSPVTRTGMGTEAFF.

The chain couples TRBV6-8 to TRBJ1-3; TRBD1 matches 7 bases. The CDR3 is made up of 15 amino acids. J was trimmed by 0 bases and V by 6 bases; bases with no gene match: 5. The germline gives CDR1 MNHGY, CDR2 SAAAGT. The CDR3 sequence is CASSGDRLSGNTIYF. In DNA form, the CDR3 reads TGTGCCAGCAGCGGGGACAGACTCTCTGGAAACACCATATATTTT.

The chain employs TRBV14 and TRBJ1-5; a possible D gene is TRBD1 (5 bases). CDR3 size: 13 residues. CDR1 is SGHDN and CDR2 is FVKESK in the germline V gene. Trimming stripped 6 bases from V and 13 bases from J, with 19 bases between. The CDR3 sequence: CASSQSGTTFQHF. CDR3 coding DNA: TGTGCCAGCAGTCAGTCCGGGACGACTTTTCAGCATTTT.

The V gene is TRBV12-5, the J gene TRBJ2-7, with 7 bases that match TRBD1. CDR1 and CDR2 (germline): LGHNT, FRNRAP. This CDR3 spans 15 amino acids. V dropped 0 bases and J dropped 2; count of bases not matched to a gene: 4. CDR3 in DNA: TGTGCTAGTGGTTTGGTAGGGGGCCGAACCTACGAGCAGTACTTC. Protein sequence: CASGLVGGRTYEQYF. Filled out from reference TRBV12-5 and TRBJ2-7, the complete variable domain reads DARVTQTPRHKVTEMGQEVTMRCQPILGHNTVFWYRQTMMQGLELLAYFRNRAPLDDSGMPKDRFSAEMPDATLATLKIQPSEPRDSAVYFCASGLVGGRTYEQYFGPGTRLTVT.

The CDR3 protein is CASNEGVLNTEAFF. The CDR3 nucleotides read TGCGCCAGCAATGAGGGGGTACTGAACACTGAAGCTTTCTTT. The chain uses TRBV5-1 and TRBJ1-1, with D perhaps TRBD1 (6 bases). Per the germline V gene, CDR1 is SGHRS and CDR2 is YFSETQ. The CDR3 loop spans 14 amino acids. The ends were cut back, 6 bases at V and 0 bases at J, with 12 bases in the middle.

The chain has TRBV12-5 and TRBJ2-5, with 9 bases fitting TRBD2. Germline loops: CDR1 LGHNT, CDR2 FRNRAP. The CDR3 length is 15 residues. Trimming at V came to 4 bases and at J to 4 bases, leaving 7 bases not matched to a gene. This CDR3 is CASGSGTSSVETQYF. CDR3 in DNA: TGTGCTAGTGGTTCCGGGACTAGCTCCGTAGAGACCCAGTACTTC.

The sample holds a few counts of this clone. The rearrangement links TRBV6-8 to TRBJ2-3; D gene ambiguous. Trimming shortened V by 2 bases and J by 4 bases, and 13 bases separated the two germline ends. From germline, CDR1 is MNHGY and CDR2 SAAAGT. This CDR3 is built from 15 residues. The CDR3 protein is CASSYEVGRPDTQYF. Written as DNA, the CDR3 is TGTGCCAGCAGTTACGAGGTAGGCCGGCCAGATACGCAGTATTTT.